These T cell receptor beta chains were read from a single sample in a study of blood T cell repertoires in COVID-19. TCRdb keeps only in-frame clones here, not all; method: immunoSEQ multiplex PCR. The table lists roughly 500,000 clones, 80% to 90% of them singletons. Material for sequencing was peripheral blood. These receptor sequences come from a human donor in a cohort sampled during active COVID-19. Both conserved end residues are part of each CDR3. Each record gives: V gene, clone size, J gene, D gene, CDR3 DNA, CDR3 protein. D genes are given only for firm matches. Clone size is given for some rows only: seen once, a few or many times, or a class if the clone is expanded.

TRBV9	.	TRBJ2-1	.	TGTGCCAGCAGCGTAGCGCAGGGTTACGGTGAGCAGTTCTTC	CASSVAQGYGEQFF
TRBV3-1/TRBV3-2	.	TRBJ2-7	.	TGTGCCAGCAGCCAACCGGGAGATTTCTCCTACGAGCAGTACTTC	CASSQPGDFSYEQYF
TRBV28	.	TRBJ2-7	TRBD2	TGTGCCAGCAGCTTAGCGGGAACCTACTACGAGCAGTACTTC	CASSLAGTYYEQYF
TRBV2	.	TRBJ2-5	TRBD2	TGTGCCAGCACTTCGGGACTAGCGGGTACAGAGACCCAGTACTTC	CASTSGLAGTETQYF
TRBV27	.	TRBJ1-2	.	TGTGCCAGCAGTTTATTGAGAGGGAATTATGGTGGCTACACCTTC	CASSLLRGNYGGYTF
TRBV28	once	TRBJ2-1	TRBD2	TGTGCCAGTAAGCGGGACCTCTCCTACAATGAGCAGTTCTTC	CASKRDLSYNEQFF
TRBV19	.	TRBJ2-1	TRBD2	TGTGCCACCTCAGCCCTTGCGGGAGGGCCGTGGAATGAGCAGTTCTTC	CATSALAGGPWNEQFF
TRBV19	.	TRBJ1-2	.	TGTGCCAGTAGCGAGGTCGCGGGGGAAGTATTTGGCTACACCTTC	CASSEVAGEVFGYTF
TRBV7-2	.	TRBJ1-4	.	TGTGCCAGCAGCTTAATGAGAACAACTAATGAAAAACTGTTTTTT	CASSLMRTTNEKLFF
TRBV11-2	.	TRBJ2-7	TRBD2	TGTGCCAGCAGCGCTAGCGGGAGTTCCCTCCACTTC	CASSASGSSLHF
TRBV7-6	.	TRBJ2-1	TRBD2	TGTGCCAGCAGCTCCCCGCCGGGAGGTCGTAATGAGCAGTTCTTC	CASSSPPGGRNEQFF
TRBV4-2	.	TRBJ2-1	TRBD2	TGTGCCAGCAGCCAATCGGGGACTAGCGGGGGGAATGAGCAGTTCTTC	CASSQSGTSGGNEQFF
TRBV2	.	TRBJ2-1	TRBD2	TGTGCCAGCAATAACCGACTAGCGGGGACCTACAATGAGCAGTTCTTC	CASNNRLAGTYNEQFF
TRBV18	few	TRBJ2-7	TRBD1	TGTGCCAGCTCACCTGGACAGGCCTACTACGAGCAGTACTTC	CASSPGQAYYEQYF
TRBV4-2	.	TRBJ2-2	.	TGTGCCAGCAGCCAAGATGGGCCAGATAGAAACACCGGGGAGCTGTTTTTT	CASSQDGPDRNTGELFF
TRBV12-3/TRBV12-4	.	TRBJ2-7	.	TGTGCCAGCAGCCCCGACAACTCCTACGAGCAGTACTTC	CASSPDNSYEQYF
TRBV18	.	TRBJ2-3	TRBD1	TGTGCCAGCTCGCCCGACAGGGCAACAGATACGCAGTATTTT	CASSPDRATDTQYF
TRBV19	once	TRBJ2-7	TRBD2	TGTGCCACGCTCGAATCTAGCGGGGGGGCGGCCTCCGAGCAGTACTTC	CATLESSGGAASEQYF
TRBV19	.	TRBJ1-2	TRBD1	TGTGCCAGTAGTCTGGACAGGGCTTACTATGGCTACACCTTC	CASSLDRAYYGYTF
TRBV2	.	TRBJ1-5	TRBD1	TGTGCCAGCACCCCGGGACAGGGGGGGAAGCCCCAGCATTTT	CASTPGQGGKPQHF
TRBV12-3/TRBV12-4	.	TRBJ2-1	TRBD2	TGTGCCAGCATCCTAGCGGGAATCGATGAGCAGTTCTTC	CASILAGIDEQFF
TRBV24-1	.	TRBJ2-5	.	TGTGCCACCAGTGACCCCGCGTCAGAGACCCAGTACTTC	CATSDPASETQYF
TRBV7-3	.	TRBJ2-1	.	TGTGCCAGCTCCTACGGCGGGATTCGGGGCAATGAGCAGTTCTTC	CASSYGGIRGNEQFF
TRBV7-3	.	TRBJ1-3	.	TGTGCCAGCAGCTTGCTAAGCTCTGGAAACACCATATATTTT	CASSLLSSGNTIYF
TRBV30	.	TRBJ1-6	.	TGTGCCTGGAAGTTGGGCGGGCGCTCACCCCTCCACTTT	CAWKLGGRSPLHF
TRBV7-9	.	TRBJ2-1	TRBD2	TGTGCCAGCAGCCCGTCCCTGAGACTAGCGGGATTCAATGAGCAGTTCTTC	CASSPSLRLAGFNEQFF
TRBV5-8	.	TRBJ2-1	.	TGTGCCAGCAGTCATGGGGCGGTAAACAATGAGCAGTTCTTC	CASSHGAVNNEQFF
TRBV6-5	.	TRBJ2-5	TRBD1	TGTGCCAGCAAAGGGACAGGGGGACTTGAGACCCAGTACTTC	CASKGTGGLETQYF
TRBV18	once	TRBJ2-1	TRBD1	TGTGCCAGCTCACCTCCGGGACAGGATATTTACAGAGGGATTAACAATGAGCAGTTCTTC	CASSPPGQDIYRGINNEQFF
TRBV10-3	once	TRBJ1-5	.	TGTGCCATCAGTGACCTACAGGGTCTCCAGCATTTT	CAISDLQGLQHF
TRBV30	few	TRBJ1-1	TRBD1	TGTGCTCTGGGACAGGGAGGTACTGAAGCTTTCTTT	CALGQGGTEAFF
TRBV12-3/TRBV12-4	.	TRBJ1-5	.	TGTGCCAGCAGTTTAGGCGGCGGGGGCAATCATTTT	CASSLGGGGNHF
TRBV3-1/TRBV3-2	.	TRBJ2-1	.	TGTGCCAGCAGTTCTATTGGGGGCCACAATGAGCAGTTCTTC	CASSSIGGHNEQFF
TRBV27	.	TRBJ2-1	TRBD2	TGTGCCAGCAGTTTGTCGGGGACTAGCGGGAGGGCCTACAATGAGCAGTTCTTC	CASSLSGTSGRAYNEQFF
TRBV6-2/TRBV6-3	.	TRBJ2-1	TRBD1	TGTGCCAGCAGTTACTTAACAGGGGGCCGGGAGCAGTTCTTC	CASSYLTGGREQFF
TRBV7-9	.	TRBJ1-2	.	TGTGCCAGCGGGTGGCAGGGACAACTGACAAACTATGGCTACACCTTC	CASGWQGQLTNYGYTF
TRBV7-2	.	TRBJ1-5	TRBD1	TGTGCCAGCAGCTTAGCGGGACAGGGGATCTTTCGGCAGCCCCAGCATTTT	CASSLAGQGIFRQPQHF
TRBV5-5	.	TRBJ1-5	.	TGTGCCAGCAGCTTGGCCGCGGGACTTTATAGCAATCAGCCCCAGCATTTT	CASSLAAGLYSNQPQHF
TRBV19	.	TRBJ2-7	TRBD2	TGTGCCAGTAGTACGACTAGCGGGAGACCCGACGAGCAGTACTTC	CASSTTSGRPDEQYF
TRBV7-2	.	TRBJ2-3	TRBD1	TGTGCCAGCGGGGACAGCCTTTTCACAGATACGCAGTATTTT	CASGDSLFTDTQYF
TRBV3-1/TRBV3-2	.	TRBJ1-1	TRBD1	TGTGCCAGCAGCACCAGGACAGGGCTGAACACTGAAGCTTTCTTT	CASSTRTGLNTEAFF
TRBV7-2	.	TRBJ1-2	TRBD1	TGTGCCAGCAGCCTAGGGACAGGGAGGGGTCTGGTTAACGGCTACACCTTC	CASSLGTGRGLVNGYTF
TRBV28	.	TRBJ2-1	.	TGTGCCAGCAGCCCGGAGGTGGGTGTCGTCGTGGATGAGCAGTTCTTC	CASSPEVGVVVDEQFF
TRBV27	few	TRBJ1-2	.	TGTGCCAGCAGTTTACTGTCAGGGTTCGGCTACACCTTC	CASSLLSGFGYTF
TRBV28	.	TRBJ2-7	.	TGTGCCAGCAGGCGAACTAGGAACTACGAGCAGTACTTC	CASRRTRNYEQYF
TRBV30	.	TRBJ1-1	.	TGTGCCTGGAGTACTCAATTAAACACTGAAGCTTTCTTT	CAWSTQLNTEAFF
TRBV19	.	TRBJ1-1	.	TGTGCCAGTAGTATGCAGGACTACACTGAAGCTTTCTTT	CASSMQDYTEAFF
TRBV5-1	.	TRBJ2-1	TRBD2	TGCGCCAGCAGGTGGCGGGAGGGCCAGGAGCAGTTCTTC	CASRWREGQEQFF